This TCR beta chain was found in a study of OX40 agonist ivuxolimab in advanced cancers. Study observations and caveats: Some nonresponders additionally presented with little normalized T-cell clonal expansion. Circulating CD4+ and CD8+ T cells showed clonal expansion by week 6 at 0.1 to 3.0 mg/kg. Fewer expanded clones were found on average in CD4+ than in CD8+ T cells. Still undetermined is the antigen specificity of the expanded peripheral T cells.

Repertoires were generated with immunoSEQ multiplex PCR, while TCRdb's copy carries only in-frame clones and drops some. The sample carries some 48,000 clones, 80% to 85% recorded once. The CDR3 has 14 amino acids. Trimming left V 0 bases short and J 2 bases short, with 8 bases between. Per germline, CDR1 MGHRA and CDR2 YSYEKL. As regards this clone: Its target is unknown.

The sequence derives from an adult with an advanced solid tumor such as melanoma, head and neck, liver or kidney cancer. The chain employs TRBV4-1 and TRBJ2-7; D remains unclear. The sequenced sample was CD4+ or CD8+ T cells sorted from blood, obtained in a trial of the OX40 agonist ivuxolimab. CDR3 loop: CASSQDGLAYEQYF. In DNA, the CDR3 is TGCGCCAGCAGCCAAGATGGGCTAGCCTACGAGCAGTACTTC.